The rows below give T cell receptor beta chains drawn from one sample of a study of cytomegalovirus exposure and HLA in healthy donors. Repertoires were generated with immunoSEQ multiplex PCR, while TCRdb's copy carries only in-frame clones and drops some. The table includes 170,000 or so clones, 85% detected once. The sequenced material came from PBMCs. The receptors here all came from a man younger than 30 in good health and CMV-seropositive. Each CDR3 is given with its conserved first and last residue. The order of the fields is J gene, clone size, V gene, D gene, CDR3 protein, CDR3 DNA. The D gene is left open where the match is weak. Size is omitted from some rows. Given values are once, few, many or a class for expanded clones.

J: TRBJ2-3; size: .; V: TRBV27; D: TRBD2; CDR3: CASSLSRGGRVDTQYF; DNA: TGTGCCAGCAGTTTATCACGGGGGGGCCGGGTAGATACGCAGTATTTT
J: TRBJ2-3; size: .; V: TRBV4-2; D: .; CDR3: CASSQESLLATDTQYF; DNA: TGTGCCAGCAGCCAAGAGAGCCTACTAGCAACAGATACGCAGTATTTT
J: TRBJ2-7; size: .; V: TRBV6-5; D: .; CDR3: CASRGGAYEQYF; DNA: TGTGCCAGCCGCGGAGGGGCCTACGAGCAGTACTTC
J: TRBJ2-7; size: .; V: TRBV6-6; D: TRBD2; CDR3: CASRSHEREEDEQYF; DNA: TGTGCCAGCAGGTCCCACGAGCGGGAGGAAGACGAGCAGTACTTC
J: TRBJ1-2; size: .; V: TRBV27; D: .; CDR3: CASSFRGNYGYTF; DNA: TGTGCCAGCAGTTTTCGGGGGAACTATGGCTACACCTTC
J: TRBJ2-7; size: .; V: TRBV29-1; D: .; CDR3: CSVEGISGHDYEQYF; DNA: TGCAGCGTTGAAGGGATATCGGGACACGACTACGAGCAGTACTTC
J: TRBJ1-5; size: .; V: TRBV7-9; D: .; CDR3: CASSPDTSNQPQHF; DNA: TGTGCCAGCAGCCCCGACACAAGCAATCAGCCCCAGCATTTT
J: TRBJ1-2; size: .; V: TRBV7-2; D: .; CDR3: CASSLDSYGYTF; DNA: TGTGCCAGCAGCCTCGACAGCTATGGCTACACCTTC
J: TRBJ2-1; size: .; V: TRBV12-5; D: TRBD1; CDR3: CASGLGAGGSDEQFF; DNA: TGTGCTAGTGGTTTGGGGGCAGGGGGAAGCGATGAGCAGTTCTTC
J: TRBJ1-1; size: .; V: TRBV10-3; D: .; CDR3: CAISESYRVRDLNTEAFF; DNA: TGTGCCATCAGTGAGTCTTACAGGGTAAGGGATCTGAACACTGAAGCTTTCTTT
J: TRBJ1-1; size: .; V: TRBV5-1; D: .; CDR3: CASSIQGYGDTEAFF; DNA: TGCGCCAGCAGCATACAGGGTTACGGGGACACTGAAGCTTTCTTT
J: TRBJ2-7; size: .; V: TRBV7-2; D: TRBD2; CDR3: CASSFMKGGYEQYF; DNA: TGTGCCAGCAGCTTTATGAAGGGAGGGTACGAGCAGTACTTC
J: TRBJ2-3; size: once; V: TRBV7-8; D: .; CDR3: CASSLPVSYTQYF; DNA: TGTGCCAGCAGCCTCCCTGTTTCGTATACGCAGTATTTT
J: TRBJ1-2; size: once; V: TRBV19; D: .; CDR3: CASSIDQGTYGYTF; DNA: TGTGCCAGTAGTATAGATCAGGGCACCTATGGCTACACCTTC
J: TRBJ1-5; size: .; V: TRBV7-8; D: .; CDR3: CASSLARTGNQPQHF; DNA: TGTGCCAGCAGCTTAGCCAGGACGGGAAATCAGCCCCAGCATTTT
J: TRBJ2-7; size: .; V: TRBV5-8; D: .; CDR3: CASSLVQGYEQYF; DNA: TGTGCCAGCAGCTTGGTACAGGGCTACGAGCAGTACTTC
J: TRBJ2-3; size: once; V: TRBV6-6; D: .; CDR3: CASSTALRDTQYF; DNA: TGTGCCAGTTCGACTGCACTGCGGGATACGCAGTATTTT
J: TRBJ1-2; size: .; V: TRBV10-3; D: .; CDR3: CAISEGVRGYGYTF; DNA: TGTGCCATCAGTGAGGGGGTCAGGGGCTATGGCTACACCTTC
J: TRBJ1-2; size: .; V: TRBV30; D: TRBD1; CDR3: CAWSNKVTQGANYGYTF; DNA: TGTGCCTGGAGCAACAAGGTTACCCAGGGGGCAAACTATGGCTACACCTTC
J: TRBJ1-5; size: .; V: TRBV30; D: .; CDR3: CAWDVPGSNQPQHF; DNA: TGTGCCTGGGACGTTCCGGGGAGCAATCAGCCCCAGCATTTT
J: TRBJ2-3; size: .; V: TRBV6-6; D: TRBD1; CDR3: CASSYKGTGRTDTQYF; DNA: TGTGCCAGCAGTTACAAGGGGACAGGGCGCACAGATACGCAGTATTTT
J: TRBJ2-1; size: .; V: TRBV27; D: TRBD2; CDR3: CASSLRLAWGNEQFF; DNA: TGTGCCAGCAGTTTAAGACTAGCGTGGGGCAATGAGCAGTTCTTC
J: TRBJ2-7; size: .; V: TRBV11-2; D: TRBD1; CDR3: CASSPRQGYAYEQYF; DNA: TGTGCCAGCAGCCCAAGACAGGGGTATGCCTACGAGCAGTACTTC
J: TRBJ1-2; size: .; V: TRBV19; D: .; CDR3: CASSRQVLDYGYTF; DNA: TGTGCCAGTAGTAGACAGGTGCTAGACTATGGCTACACCTTC
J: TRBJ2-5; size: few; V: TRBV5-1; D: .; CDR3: CASSLGAGGSYQETQYF; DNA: TGCGCCAGCAGCTTGGGGGCTGGGGGGAGCTATCAAGAGACCCAGTACTTC
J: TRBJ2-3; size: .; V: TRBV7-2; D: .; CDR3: CASSLGPGADTQYF; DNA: TGTGCCAGCAGCTTAGGCCCAGGGGCAGATACGCAGTATTTT
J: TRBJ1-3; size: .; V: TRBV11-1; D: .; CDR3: CASSSTVGNTIYF; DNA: TGTGCCAGCAGCTCTACAGTTGGAAACACCATATATTTT
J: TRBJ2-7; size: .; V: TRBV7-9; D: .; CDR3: CASSLGLVSEQYF; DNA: TGTGCCAGCAGCTTAGGACTAGTCTCCGAGCAGTACTTC
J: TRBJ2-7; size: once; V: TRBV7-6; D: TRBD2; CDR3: CASSLTVAGVSYEQYF; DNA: TGTGCCAGCAGCTTAACTGTAGCGGGAGTTTCCTACGAGCAGTACTTC
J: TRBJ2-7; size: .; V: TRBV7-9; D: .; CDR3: CASSSRTGYEQYF; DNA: TGTGCCAGCAGCTCCAGAACAGGGTACGAGCAGTACTTC
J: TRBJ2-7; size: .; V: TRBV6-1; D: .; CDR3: CASSEAREQYF; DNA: TGTGCCAGCAGTGAAGCGAGGGAGCAGTACTTC
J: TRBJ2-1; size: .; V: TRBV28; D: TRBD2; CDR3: CASSPSGGADEQFF; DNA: TGTGCCAGCAGCCCTAGCGGGGGGGCCGATGAGCAGTTCTTC
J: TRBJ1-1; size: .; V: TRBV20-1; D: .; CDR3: CSAQNTEAFF; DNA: TGCAGTGCTCAGAACACTGAAGCTTTCTTT
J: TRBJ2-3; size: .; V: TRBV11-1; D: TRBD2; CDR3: CASSTPGLASDTQYF; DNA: TGTGCCAGCAGCACACCGGGACTAGCTTCAGATACGCAGTATTTT
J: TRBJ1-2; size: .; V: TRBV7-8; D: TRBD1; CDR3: CASSLTGGGYTF; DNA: TGTGCCAGCAGCTTGACAGGGGGCGGCTACACCTTC
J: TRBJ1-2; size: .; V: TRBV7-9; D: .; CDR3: CASSLDNRSGGYTF; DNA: TGTGCCAGCAGCTTAGATAATAGGTCGGGGGGCTACACCTTC
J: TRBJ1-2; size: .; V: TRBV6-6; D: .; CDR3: CASSPRDTGDYGYTF; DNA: TGTGCCAGCAGCCCCCGGGATACGGGGGACTATGGCTACACCTTC
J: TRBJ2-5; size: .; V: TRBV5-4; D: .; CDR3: CASSSTAWETQYF; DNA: TGTGCCAGCAGCTCGACAGCATGGGAGACCCAGTACTTC
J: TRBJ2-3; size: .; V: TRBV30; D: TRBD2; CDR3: CAWSGDDTSGRVDTQYF; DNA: TGTGCCTGGAGTGGGGACGATACTAGCGGGAGGGTTGATACGCAGTATTTT
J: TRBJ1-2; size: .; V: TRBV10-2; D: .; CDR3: CASSESTPLGGSYGYTF; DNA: TGCGCCAGCAGTGAGTCGACACCCCTGGGGGGGAGCTATGGCTACACCTTC
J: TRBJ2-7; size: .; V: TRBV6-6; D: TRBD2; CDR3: CASSKTSLQYEQYF; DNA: TGTGCCAGCAGCAAGACTAGCTTACAGTACGAGCAGTACTTC
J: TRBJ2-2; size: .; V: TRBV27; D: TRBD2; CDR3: CASRAGLAGTGELFF; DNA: TGTGCCAGCAGGGCCGGACTAGCTGGGACCGGGGAGCTGTTTTTT
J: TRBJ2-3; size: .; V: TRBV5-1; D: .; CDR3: CASSPGQSTDTQYF; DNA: TGCGCCAGCAGCCCCGGACAGAGCACAGATACGCAGTATTTT
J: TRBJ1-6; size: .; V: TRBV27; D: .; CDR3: CASRATGGNSPLHF; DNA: TGTGCCAGCAGGGCGACAGGTGGCAATTCACCCCTCCACTTT
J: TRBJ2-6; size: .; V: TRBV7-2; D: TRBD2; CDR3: CASSWTSGGAGANVLTF; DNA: TGTGCCAGCAGCTGGACTAGCGGGGGGGCTGGGGCCAACGTCCTGACTTTC
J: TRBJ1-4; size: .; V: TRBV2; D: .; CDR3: CASSEDRRSGGLFF; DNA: TGTGCCAGCAGTGAAGATCGGCGGTCCGGAGGACTGTTTTTT
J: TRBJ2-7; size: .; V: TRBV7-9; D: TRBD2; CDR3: CASSPPTSANYEQYF; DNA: TGTGCCAGCAGCCCGCCGACTAGCGCAAACTACGAGCAGTACTTC
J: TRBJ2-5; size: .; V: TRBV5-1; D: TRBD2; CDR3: CASSPGTSGSETQYF; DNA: TGCGCCAGCAGCCCAGGGACTAGCGGGAGCGAGACCCAGTACTTC
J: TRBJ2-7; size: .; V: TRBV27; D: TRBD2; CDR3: CASSFSGSLSYEQYF; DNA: TGTGCCAGCAGTTTCAGCGGGAGTCTCTCCTACGAGCAGTACTTC